This T cell receptor beta chain was observed in a study of blood T cells in healthy people across ages. Healthy Caucasians from Russia aged about 6 to 95 served as donors. As regards this clonotype: As yet, its antigen is unknown.

Findings and caveats of the study: Lack of knowledge of donor CMV status possibly confounded expanded clonotype changes. More naive CD4+ cells and higher diversity marked long-lived donors relative to aged donors.

For the second PCR, which ran for about 6 to 11 cycles, a sample-barcoded 5' primer and a J-beta primer mix were used. A 12-random-nucleotide template-switch adaptor tagged each cDNA molecule. TCRdb used MiXCR to reprocess the 5' RACE reads, holding one entry per CDR3 protein. The repertoire holds hundreds of thousands of distinct CDR3 sequences, with approximately 49% as singletons. This CDR3 has 13 residues. Trimming cost V 7 bases and J 6 bases, with 15 bases left between them. The gene calls are TRBV12-3 or TRBV12-4 and TRBJ1-2, with D perhaps TRBD1 (5 bases). This clonotype was obtained from a woman aged 55-69 years in good health. Sequenced: blood. CDR3 in DNA: TGTGCCAGCACCCCGACAGACTACAATGGCTACACCTTC. It specifies CASTPTDYNGYTF.